Listed below are T cell receptor beta chains from one sample, sequenced in a study of blood T cell repertoires in COVID-19. Assay: immunoSEQ multiplex PCR; the TCRdb copy retains only in-frame clones and omits some. The repertoire holds some 180,000 clones, with about 79% as singletons. Sequencing was performed on peripheral blood. The source is a human donor in a cohort sampled during active COVID-19. Each CDR3 is given with its conserved first and last residue. Each record gives: D gene, clone size, V gene, J gene, CDR3 protein, CDR3 DNA. D genes are given only for firm matches. Size tells how often a clone was seen (once, few, many) or the class of an expanded clone, and some rows leave it out.

D: TRBD2
size: .
V: TRBV18
J: TRBJ2-3
CDR3: CASSPASGSTDTQYF
DNA: TGTGCCAGCTCACCGGCTAGCGGGAGCACAGATACGCAGTATTTT

D: .
size: .
V: TRBV5-1
J: TRBJ1-1
CDR3: CASSFRGKGDTEAFF
DNA: TGCGCCAGCAGCTTTCGGGGGAAAGGGGACACTGAAGCTTTCTTT

D: .
size: .
V: TRBV30
J: TRBJ2-1
CDR3: CAWTPRSSYNEQFF
DNA: TGTGCCTGGACCCCGAGAAGCTCCTACAATGAGCAGTTCTTC

D: TRBD1
size: .
V: TRBV4-1
J: TRBJ2-7
CDR3: CASSQQQGPDEQYF
DNA: TGCGCCAGCAGCCAACAACAGGGGCCGGACGAGCAGTACTTC

D: TRBD2
size: .
V: TRBV11-3
J: TRBJ2-7
CDR3: CASSSTGTSGSYEQYF
DNA: TGTGCCAGCAGCTCTACCGGGACTAGCGGATCCTACGAGCAGTACTTC

D: .
size: .
V: TRBV5-1
J: TRBJ2-7
CDR3: CASSFNYEQYF
DNA: TGCGCCAGCAGCTTCAACTACGAGCAGTACTTC

D: .
size: once
V: TRBV9
J: TRBJ2-1
CDR3: CASSVGGDSYNEQFF
DNA: TGTGCCAGCAGCGTAGGCGGAGACTCCTACAATGAGCAGTTCTTC

D: .
size: .
V: TRBV10-2
J: TRBJ2-2
CDR3: CASSSLAGTGELFF
DNA: TGCGCCAGCAGCAGTTTAGCCGGCACCGGGGAGCTGTTTTTT

D: TRBD1
size: .
V: TRBV28
J: TRBJ1-4
CDR3: CASSFRQGKRKLFF
DNA: TGTGCCAGCAGTTTTCGACAGGGAAAGAGAAAACTGTTTTTT

D: TRBD1
size: few
V: TRBV19
J: TRBJ1-6
CDR3: CASSRTGSPLHF
DNA: TGTGCCAGCAGTCGGACAGGTTCACCCCTCCACTTT

D: .
size: .
V: TRBV7-2
J: TRBJ2-2
CDR3: CASRQTRGTAGLFF
DNA: TGTGCCAGCAGGCAGACCCGAGGGACAGCGGGGCTGTTTTTT

D: .
size: .
V: TRBV6-2/TRBV6-3
J: TRBJ1-2
CDR3: CASNPGQGRGYTF
DNA: TGTGCCAGCAACCCTGGGCAGGGCCGCGGCTACACCTTC

D: TRBD1
size: once
V: TRBV7-2
J: TRBJ2-7
CDR3: CASSPQGALVEQYF
DNA: TGTGCCAGCAGCCCCCAGGGGGCCTTGGTGGAGCAGTACTTC

D: TRBD1
size: .
V: TRBV5-5
J: TRBJ2-3
CDR3: CASSWEGQGGYTQYF
DNA: TGTGCCAGCAGCTGGGAAGGACAGGGAGGCTATACGCAGTATTTT

D: TRBD1
size: .
V: TRBV28
J: TRBJ2-7
CDR3: CASSPGTGGYEQYF
DNA: TGTGCCAGCAGTCCCGGGACAGGGGGCTACGAGCAGTACTTC

D: .
size: .
V: TRBV5-4
J: TRBJ2-3
CDR3: CASSLETVGDSTDTQYF
DNA: TGTGCCAGCAGCCTAGAAACGGTGGGAGATAGCACAGATACGCAGTATTTT

D: .
size: .
V: TRBV10-1
J: TRBJ1-1
CDR3: CASAKTTNTEAFF
DNA: TGCGCCTCCGCGAAGACAACGAACACTGAAGCTTTCTTT

D: TRBD1
size: few
V: TRBV28
J: TRBJ1-4
CDR3: CASSPGQAHNEKLFF
DNA: TGTGCCAGCAGTCCGGGACAGGCCCATAATGAAAAACTGTTTTTT

D: TRBD1
size: .
V: TRBV29-1
J: TRBJ1-1
CDR3: CSVSVTGVTEAFF
DNA: TGCAGCGTGTCGGTGACAGGGGTAACTGAAGCTTTCTTT

D: TRBD2
size: .
V: TRBV6-1
J: TRBJ2-5
CDR3: CASSVGAGGLVQTQYF
DNA: TGTGCCAGCAGTGTAGGAGCGGGAGGATTGGTGCAGACCCAGTACTTC

D: TRBD1
size: .
V: TRBV3-1/TRBV3-2
J: TRBJ2-3
CDR3: CASSPRTGFADTQYF
DNA: TGTGCCAGCAGCCCAAGGACAGGGTTTGCAGATACGCAGTATTTT

D: .
size: .
V: TRBV12-3/TRBV12-4
J: TRBJ2-7
CDR3: CASSLGRGDEQYF
DNA: TGTGCCAGCAGTTTGGGCCGGGGAGATGAGCAGTACTTC

D: .
size: .
V: TRBV4-1
J: TRBJ2-3
CDR3: CASSQGREWATDTQYF
DNA: TGCGCCAGCAGCCAAGGGAGGGAGTGGGCAACAGATACGCAGTATTTT

D: .
size: .
V: TRBV28
J: TRBJ2-3
CDR3: CASSSPGTGSTDTQYF
DNA: TGTGCCAGCAGTTCCCCCGGGACTGGAAGCACAGATACGCAGTATTTT

D: .
size: .
V: TRBV24-1
J: TRBJ2-7
CDR3: CATSDSTGYEQYF
DNA: TGTGCCACCAGTGATTCCACAGGGTACGAGCAGTACTTC

D: TRBD2
size: once
V: TRBV6-5
J: TRBJ2-7
CDR3: CASTLGGFYEQYF
DNA: TGTGCCAGCACCTTGGGGGGGTTCTACGAGCAGTACTTC

D: .
size: .
V: TRBV11-2
J: TRBJ1-5
CDR3: CASSLGSGQPQHF
DNA: TGTGCCAGCAGCTTAGGGTCGGGTCAGCCCCAGCATTTT

D: .
size: .
V: TRBV28
J: TRBJ2-3
CDR3: CASSFHWEQRTSTDTQYF
DNA: TGTGCCAGCAGTTTTCATTGGGAGCAGCGGACTAGCACAGATACGCAGTATTTT

D: TRBD1
size: .
V: TRBV6-5
J: TRBJ1-5
CDR3: CATSKQGASNQPQHF
DNA: TGTGCCACCTCGAAACAGGGGGCTAGCAATCAGCCCCAGCATTTT

D: .
size: few
V: TRBV18
J: TRBJ1-1
CDR3: CASSPNPGSEAFF
DNA: TGTGCCAGCTCACCAAACCCGGGGTCTGAAGCTTTCTTT

D: TRBD1
size: .
V: TRBV7-9
J: TRBJ1-5
CDR3: CASSPGGNQPQHF
DNA: TGTGCCAGCAGCCCAGGGGGGAATCAGCCCCAGCATTTT

D: TRBD1
size: .
V: TRBV18
J: TRBJ1-2
CDR3: CASSKGQGVAGYTF
DNA: TGTGCCAGCTCAAAGGGACAGGGGGTTGCTGGCTACACCTTC

D: .
size: .
V: TRBV3-1/TRBV3-2
J: TRBJ2-5
CDR3: CASSHGVAALEETQYF
DNA: TGTGCCAGCAGCCATGGGGTAGCGGCCTTAGAAGAGACCCAGTACTTC

D: TRBD1
size: many
V: TRBV10-2
J: TRBJ2-7
CDR3: CASSEHRGSYEQYF
DNA: TGCGCCAGCAGTGAGCACAGGGGCTCCTACGAGCAGTACTTC

D: .
size: few
V: TRBV4-1
J: TRBJ2-2
CDR3: CASSQGGTGNTGELFF
DNA: TGCGCCAGCAGCCAAGGGGGCACAGGGAACACCGGGGAGCTGTTTTTT

D: TRBD2
size: .
V: TRBV25-1
J: TRBJ2-5
CDR3: CASSGLAVYQETQYF
DNA: TGTGCCAGCAGTGGACTAGCCGTGTACCAAGAGACCCAGTACTTC

D: TRBD2
size: .
V: TRBV4-1
J: TRBJ2-3
CDR3: CASSPQERLAGLEHTQYF
DNA: TGCGCCAGCAGCCCTCAGGAGAGACTAGCGGGATTAGAGCATACGCAGTATTTT

D: TRBD2
size: .
V: TRBV4-2
J: TRBJ2-7
CDR3: CASRQLAGAYEQYF
DNA: TGTGCCAGCAGACAACTAGCGGGAGCCTACGAGCAGTACTTC

D: TRBD1
size: .
V: TRBV6-5
J: TRBJ2-7
CDR3: CASTRTGHSYEQYF
DNA: TGTGCCAGCACTCGGACAGGGCACTCCTACGAGCAGTACTTC

D: .
size: .
V: TRBV19
J: TRBJ1-1
CDR3: CASIVGGTEAFF
DNA: TGTGCCAGTATAGTCGGGGGCACTGAAGCTTTCTTT

D: .
size: .
V: TRBV7-8
J: TRBJ1-5
CDR3: CASSSRPGQNQPQHF
DNA: TGTGCCAGCAGCTCCAGGCCTGGCCAGAATCAGCCCCAGCATTTT